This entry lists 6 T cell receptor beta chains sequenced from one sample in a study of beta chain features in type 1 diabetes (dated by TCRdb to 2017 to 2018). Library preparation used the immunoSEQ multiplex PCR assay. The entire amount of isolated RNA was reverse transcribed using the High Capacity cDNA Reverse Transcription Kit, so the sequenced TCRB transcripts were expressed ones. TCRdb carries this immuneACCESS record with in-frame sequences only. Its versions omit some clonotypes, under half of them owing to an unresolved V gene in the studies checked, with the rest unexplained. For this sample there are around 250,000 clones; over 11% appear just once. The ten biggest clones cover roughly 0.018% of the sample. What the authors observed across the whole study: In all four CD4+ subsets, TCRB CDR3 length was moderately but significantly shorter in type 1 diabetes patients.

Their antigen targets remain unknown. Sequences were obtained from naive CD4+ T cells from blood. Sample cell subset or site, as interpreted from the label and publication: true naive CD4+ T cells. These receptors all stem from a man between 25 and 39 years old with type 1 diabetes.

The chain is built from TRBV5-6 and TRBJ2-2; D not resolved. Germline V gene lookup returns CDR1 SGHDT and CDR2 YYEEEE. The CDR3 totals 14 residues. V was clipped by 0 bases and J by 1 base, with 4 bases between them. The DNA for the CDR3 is TGTGCCAGCAGCTTGGGCGGGAACACCGGGGAGCTGTTTTTT. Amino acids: CASSLGGNTGELFF.

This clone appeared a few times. This CDR3 is CASGLGASGYNEQFF. The CDR3 region has the DNA TGTGCCAGCGGTCTTGGGGCTAGCGGTTACAATGAGCAGTTCTTC. The rearrangement uses TRBV7-9 and TRBJ2-1; 7 bases are a match to TRBD2. This CDR3 has 15 residues. V trimming: 8 bases; J trimming: 4 bases; junction bases outside the gene matches: 11. Looked up from germline, CDR1 is SEHNR and CDR2 is FQNEAQ (reference sequence). Full variable domain (outside the CDR3, taken from reference TRBV7-9 and TRBJ2-1): DTGVSQNPRHKITKRGQNVTFRCDPISEHNRLYWYRQTLGQGPEFLTYFQNEAQLEKSRLLSDRFSAERPKGSFSTLEIQRTEQGDSAMYLCASGLGASGYNEQFFGPGTRLTVL.

DNA of the CDR3: TGTGCCAGCAGTTACTCTGGACAAGGAACTAATGAAAAACTGTTTTTT. Translation gives CASSYSGQGTNEKLFF. The chain is built from TRBV6-5 and TRBJ1-4; D might be TRBD1 (5 bases). This CDR3 contains 16 residues. Trimming removed 0 bases from V and 1 base from J, with 9 bases in between. Germline CDR1 and CDR2: MNHEY and SVGAGI.

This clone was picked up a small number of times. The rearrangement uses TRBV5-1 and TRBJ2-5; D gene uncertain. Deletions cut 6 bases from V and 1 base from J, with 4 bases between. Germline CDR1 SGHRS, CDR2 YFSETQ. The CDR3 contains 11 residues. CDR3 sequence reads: CASTTQETQYF. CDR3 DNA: TGCGCCAGCACTACCCAAGAGACCCAGTACTTC. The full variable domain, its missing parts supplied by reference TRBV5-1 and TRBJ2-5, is KAGVTQTPRYLIKTRGQQVTLSCSPISGHRSVSWYQQTPGQGLQFLFEYFSETQRNKGNFPGRFSGRQFSNSRSEMNVSTLELGDSALYLCASTTQETQYFGPGTRLLVL.

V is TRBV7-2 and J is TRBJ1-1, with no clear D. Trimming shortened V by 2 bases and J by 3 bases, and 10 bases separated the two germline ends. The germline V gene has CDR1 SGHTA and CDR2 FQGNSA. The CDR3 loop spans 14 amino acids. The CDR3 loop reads CASSLLQIYTEAFF. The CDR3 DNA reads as TGTGCCAGCAGCTTACTACAGATTTACACTGAAGCTTTCTTT.

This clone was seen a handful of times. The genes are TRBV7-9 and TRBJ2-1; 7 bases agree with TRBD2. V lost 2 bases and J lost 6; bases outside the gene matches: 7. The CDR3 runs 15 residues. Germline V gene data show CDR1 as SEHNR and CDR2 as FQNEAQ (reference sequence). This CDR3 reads CASSLIASGFNEQFF. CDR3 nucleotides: TGTGCCAGCAGCTTAATCGCTAGCGGATTCAATGAGCAGTTCTTC.